These 26 T cell receptor beta chains came from one sample sequenced in a study of OX40 agonist ivuxolimab in advanced cancers. Repertoires were generated with immunoSEQ multiplex PCR, while TCRdb's copy carries only in-frame clones and drops some. The profile shows tens of thousands of clones, around 85% of them singletons. The sequencing here drew on CD4+ or CD8+ T cells sorted from blood, taken in a trial of the OX40 agonist ivuxolimab. The receptors were sampled from an adult with an advanced solid tumor such as melanoma, head and neck, liver or kidney cancer.

The chain carries TRBV27 and TRBJ1-5; perhaps TRBD1 as D (5 bases). Germline loops: CDR1 MNHEY, CDR2 SMNVEV (reference sequence). The CDR3 is made up of 15 amino acids. The V and J ends lost 7 bases and 4 bases respectively, with 17 bases between them. The CDR3 sequence: CASTSYGTANQPQHF. The CDR3 coding sequence is TGTGCCAGCACGTCGTACGGGACCGCTAATCAGCCCCAGCATTTT.

V gene TRBV29-1 combines with J gene TRBJ1-2; D is ambiguous. Germline CDR1 and CDR2: SQVTM and ANQGSEA. The CDR3 totals 12 residues. Trimming pared 1 base from V and 4 bases from J, leaving 7 bases between. The CDR3 sequence is CSVEGTPYGYTF. In DNA, the CDR3 is TGCAGCGTTGAAGGAACTCCCTATGGCTACACCTTC.

The chain employs TRBV30 and TRBJ1-2; TRBD1 matches 8 bases. Germline lookup yields CDR1 GTSNPN and CDR2 SVGIG (reference sequence). V gave up 3 bases and J gave up 6 bases; unmatched junction bases: 12. The CDR3 is 15 amino acids. The CDR3 sequence: CAWREIRTGRDGYTF. Written as DNA, the CDR3 is TGTGCCTGGAGAGAAATCAGGACAGGGCGGGATGGCTACACCTTC.

The DNA for the CDR3 is TGTGCCAGCAGTTACCAGGGGCTAAGGGGCTACACCTTC. As protein: CASSYQGLRGYTF. The chain carries TRBV6-5 and TRBJ1-2; the D gene is possibly TRBD1 (6 bases). Germline loops: CDR1 MNHEY, CDR2 SVGAGI. The CDR3 length is 13 residues. V was shortened by 2 bases and J by 8 bases, with 12 bases between the two germline ends.

The chain combines TRBV27 with TRBJ2-7; D could derive from TRBD1 or TRBD2 (5 bases each). This CDR3 has 12 amino acids. Trimming stripped 3 bases from V and 11 bases from J, with 14 bases between. Germline V gene lookup returns CDR1 MNHEY and CDR2 SMNVEV (reference sequence). CDR3 in DNA: TGTGCCAGCAGTTTTCAGGGACGGAAGGAGTACTTC. This gives the protein CASSFQGRKEYF.

The chain has TRBV6-5 and TRBJ1-1, with unresolved D. V was clipped by 6 bases and J by 6 bases, with 14 bases between them. The CDR3 extends over 13 amino acids. CDR1 is MNHEY and CDR2 is SVGAGI in the germline V gene. CDR3 region: CASRLRRVAEAFF. The CDR3 DNA is TGTGCCAGCAGGCTCCGAAGGGTGGCTGAAGCTTTCTTT.

This chain joins TRBV5-4 and TRBJ1-1; D might be TRBD1 (5 bases). The CDR3 runs 14 residues. CDR1 is SGHNT, CDR2 YYREEE, per germline (reference sequence). V was shortened by 0 bases and J by 4 bases, with 10 bases between the two germline ends. This CDR3 is CASSLGGRSTEAFF. The CDR3 coding sequence is TGTGCCAGCAGCTTGGGGGGCAGGAGCACTGAAGCTTTCTTT.

CDR3 sequence reads: CASSEVDRAEDTQYF. The CDR3 bases are TGTGCCAGCAGTGAGGTGGACAGGGCTGAGGATACGCAGTATTTT. This chain connects TRBV2 to TRBJ2-3; 8 nucleotides agree with TRBD1. This CDR3 comprises 15 residues. The trim removed 3 bases at V and 6 bases at J, leaving 8 bases unmatched. Germline assignment: CDR1 SNHLY and CDR2 FYNNEI.

The gene calls are TRBV6-5 and TRBJ2-3; D not resolved. The CDR3 spans 15 residues. CDR1 and CDR2 (germline): MNHEY, SVGAGI. Trimming stripped 0 bases from V and 4 bases from J, with 11 bases between. For the CDR3, the DNA is TGTGCCAGCAGTTACTCGAGGACCACGGCAGATACGCAGTATTTT. Translation: CASSYSRTTADTQYF.

A remark on this clone: A read error may be the cause here, since a much bigger clone is one base away. Different DNA sequences within this sample yield the same CDR3. The CDR3 region has the DNA TGCAGTGCGACGGACACTGAAGCTTTCTTT. Amino acid sequence: CSATDTEAFF. This chain links TRBV20-1 with TRBJ1-1, with unresolved D. The V end was cut by 6 bases, the J end by 3 bases, with 5 bases between. This CDR3 is 10 amino acids long. Per the germline V gene, CDR1 is DFQATT and CDR2 is SNEGSKA (reference sequence).

This sequence joins TRBV19 and TRBJ1-2; D gene ambiguous. Germline V gene data show CDR1 as LNHDA and CDR2 as SQIVND (reference sequence). There are 12 residues in the CDR3. V lost 0 bases and J 5 bases, leaving 4 bases between the germline ends. The CDR3 DNA reads TGTGCCAGTAGTATAGAAGTTTATGGCTACACCTTC. Protein product: CASSIEVYGYTF.

This chain uses TRBV5-4 with TRBJ2-3; D may be TRBD2 (5 bases). Germline-derived CDR1 and CDR2 are SGHNT and YYREEE (reference sequence). This CDR3 is 16 amino acids long. V was cut by 3 bases and J by 3 bases, with 17 bases left in between. The CDR3 sequence is CASSSGPNLATDTQYF. The CDR3 DNA reads TGTGCCAGCAGCTCGGGCCCAAATCTAGCAACAGATACGCAGTATTTT.

The V gene is TRBV19, the J gene TRBJ2-1, with TRBD2 matching over 12 bases. The length of the CDR3 is 16 residues. Germline V gene sequence: CDR1 LNHDA, CDR2 SQIVND (reference sequence). With V trimmed by 4 bases and J by 8 bases, 9 bases remained unmatched. CDR3 sequence: CASSNFMTSGSDEQFF. In DNA, the CDR3 is TGTGCCAGTAGTAATTTCATGACTAGCGGGAGCGATGAGCAGTTCTTC.

The V call is TRBV6-1, the J call TRBJ2-7, with TRBD2 matching 7 bases. The CDR3 runs to 15 residues. V trimming: 6 bases; J trimming: 4 bases; junction bases outside the gene matches: 12. CDR1 and CDR2 from the germline V gene are MNHNS and SASEGT. The CDR3 coding sequence is TGTGCCAGCAGGTTGGGGGGGACTACCCCATACGAGCAGTACTTC. Amino acid sequence: CASRLGGTTPYEQYF.

The gene calls are TRBV30 and TRBJ1-4; D is possibly TRBD1 (5 bases). Trimming pared 1 base from V and 3 bases from J, leaving 6 bases between. This CDR3 is built from 13 residues. The germline CDR1 and CDR2 sequences are GTSNPN and SVGIG (reference sequence). The chain's CDR3 is CAWSGQPNEKLFF. Here the CDR3 DNA reads TGTGCCTGGAGTGGACAGCCTAATGAAAAACTGTTTTTT.

The chain employs TRBV6-1 and TRBJ1-2, with 8 positions matching TRBD1. The CDR3 is 15 amino acids. After removal of 3 bases from V and 2 bases from J, the junction contained 5 bases not matched to a gene. Germline CDR1 and CDR2: MNHNS and SASEGT. CDR3 nucleotides: TGTGCCAGCAGTGACCGGACAGGGAGGAACTATGGCTACACCTTC. Its protein product is CASSDRTGRNYGYTF.

The rearrangement uses TRBV7-3 and TRBJ2-1; D call uncertain. V was shortened by 2 bases and J by 5 bases, with 7 bases between the two germline ends. The CDR3 runs 13 residues. Per the germline V gene, CDR1 is SGHTA and CDR2 is FQGTGA. CDR3 nucleotides: TGTGCCAGCAGCTTAGCGCTAGACAATGAGCAGTTCTTC. Residues: CASSLALDNEQFF.

The rearrangement uses TRBV11-1 and TRBJ1-6; D is undetermined. Germline assignment: CDR1 SGHAT and CDR2 FQDESV (reference sequence). V gave up 4 bases and J gave up 7 bases, with 8 bases separating them. The CDR3 extends over 13 amino acids. CDR3 in DNA: TGTGCCAGCAGCTCCTCCTTAAATTCACCCCTCCACTTT. It is translated as CASSSSLNSPLHF.

The chain combines TRBV6-5 with TRBJ2-1, with 10 bases matching TRBD1. J lost 9 bases, V lost 6 bases, and 11 bases had no gene match. Germline V gene data show CDR1 as MNHEY and CDR2 as SVGAGI. The CDR3 totals 15 residues. The CDR3 bases are TGTGCCAGCAGATTGGGACAGGGGCCCGTCAGTGAGCAGTTCTTC. Translated: CASRLGQGPVSEQFF.

CDR3 coding DNA: TGTGCCAGTAGTATCCCACCTAGCGCTAGCTCCTACAATGAGCAGTTCTTC. It translates to CASSIPPSASSYNEQFF. This chain joins TRBV19 and TRBJ2-1; a possible D gene is TRBD2 (6 bases). The CDR3 spans 17 residues. The V gene lost 3 bases and the J gene lost 0 bases, with 15 bases spanning the gap. From germline, CDR1 is LNHDA and CDR2 SQIVND (reference sequence).

The chain recombines TRBV28 with TRBJ2-1, with D tentatively TRBD1 (6 bases). The CDR3 covers 13 residues. V lost 1 base to trimming and J lost 15 bases, with 16 bases between them. Germline CDR1 reads MDHEN; CDR2 reads SYDVKM. CDR3 in amino acids: CASSLSGKGVSFF. The CDR3 DNA follows: TGTGCCAGCAGTTTATCGGGAAAGGGGGTCTCGTTCTTC.

The CDR3 sequence is CASSSQGGQSRNGYTF. The CDR3 DNA follows: TGCGCCAGCAGCTCGCAGGGAGGACAAAGCCGAAATGGCTACACCTTC. The chain uses TRBV5-1 and TRBJ1-2, with D possibly TRBD1 on 5 matching bases. The CDR3 has 16 residues. Trimming took off 3 bases at V and 6 bases at J, with 21 bases between the two ends. Germline V gene lookup returns CDR1 SGHRS and CDR2 YFSETQ.

The chain joins TRBV18 to TRBJ1-3; D call uncertain. This CDR3 is built from 15 residues. V was trimmed by 5 bases and J by 0 bases, leaving 11 bases between them. From germline, CDR1 is KGHSH and CDR2 LQKENI. CDR3 amino acids: CASSEDRSSGNTIYF. DNA for the CDR3: TGTGCCAGCTCAGAGGACCGGAGCTCTGGAAACACCATATATTTT.

The chain combines TRBV27 with TRBJ1-5, with D possibly matching TRBD1 (6 bases). CDR1 and CDR2 from the germline V gene are MNHEY and SMNVEV (reference sequence). V was trimmed by 9 bases and J by 3 bases, leaving 12 bases between them. The CDR3 contains 13 residues. Here the CDR3 DNA reads TGTGCCAGGGGGGCCGGGAACAATCAGCCCCAGCATTTT. This sequence encodes CARGAGNNQPQHF.

J is TRBJ1-5 and V is TRBV11-2; 10 bases map to TRBD1. This CDR3 is 15 amino acids long. Trimming at V came to 3 bases and at J to 7 bases, leaving 6 bases not matched to a gene. Germline assignment: CDR1 SGHAT and CDR2 FQNNGV. The CDR3, as DNA: TGTGCCAGCAGCTTTGGGACAGGGGCTGGGCAGCCCCAGCATTTT. Protein: CASSFGTGAGQPQHF.

The J gene is TRBJ2-5, the V gene TRBV29-1, with D perhaps matching TRBD2 (5 bases). The germline V and J ends were trimmed by 8 bases and 5 bases, with 12 bases remaining between them. CDR1 SQVTM and CDR2 ANQGSEA come from the germline V gene. This CDR3 has 11 amino acids. CDR3 sequence: CSIEGEETQYF. CDR3 DNA: TGCAGCATAGAGGGAGAGGAGACCCAGTACTTC.